A single TCR beta chain is shown here with its context. What it recognizes is unknown. The J segment lost 8 bases and the V segment lost 5 bases, leaving 6 bases of the junction unmatched. The CDR3 sequence is 13 residues long. Germline loops: CDR1 LNHDA, CDR2 SQIVND (reference sequence). PCR amplification relied on 60 Vbeta primers (plus 13 Jbeta primers). Sequencing used immunoSEQ multiplex PCR; TCRdb keeps in-frame clones, though not all of them. This table holds around 150,000 clones, around 79% found once. These data originate in a study of cytomegalovirus exposure and HLA in healthy donors. The wider study: The Caucasian-associated ancestry cluster contained about four fifths of the approximately 430 genotyped donors. General study points: No immune exposure information besides CMV serostatus was available. Versus the roughly 700-donor mean, an Asian-associated ancestry cluster reportedly showed fewer N-insertions in a later analysis.

Sequenced: PBMCs. The rearrangement joins TRBV19 to TRBJ1-1; 9 bases align to TRBD1. The TCR originated in a man aged 45-65 years in good health and CMV-seropositive. The CDR3 DNA sequence: TGTGCCAGTAGTCGTCCGGGACAGGGCGAAGCTTTCTTT. Protein sequence: CASSRPGQGEAFF.